The 13 T cell receptor beta chains listed next were all sequenced from one sample in a study of blood T cell repertoires in COVID-19. Method: immunoSEQ multiplex PCR; TCRdb's copy keeps in-frame clones and lacks some. This table has around 200,000 clones, about nine tenths appearing once. The sample taken for sequencing was PBMCs or T cells enriched from blood (not recorded which). These receptors all stem from a woman in her fifties or sixties in a cohort exposed to, infected with or recovered from COVID-19 (not recorded which).

This rearrangement joins TRBV5-8 to TRBJ1-4; 7 bases map to TRBD1. Trimming removed 4 bases from V and 8 bases from J; junction bases left unmatched: 14. Per germline, CDR1 SGHTS and CDR2 YDEGEE. This CDR3 contains 16 residues. As DNA, the CDR3 is TGTGCCAGCAGCCCGGGAACAGGCTCCAGGGGGGAAAAACTGTTTTTT. Amino acids: CASSPGTGSRGEKLFF.

This clone was seen a handful of times. The chain links TRBV28 to TRBJ2-7; D possibly corresponds to TRBD1 (6 bases). The germline CDR1 and CDR2 sequences are MDHEN and SYDVKM. Trimming shortened V by 3 bases and J by 1 base, and 13 bases separated the two germline ends. CDR3 size: 15 residues. This chain's CDR3 is CASSFQGLGSYEQYF. The CDR3 DNA sequence: TGTGCCAGCAGTTTTCAGGGGCTTGGGTCCTACGAGCAGTACTTC. Drawing the rest from reference TRBV28 and TRBJ2-7, the complete variable domain is DVKVTQSSRYLVKRTGEKVFLECVQDMDHENMFWYRQDPGLGLRLIYFSYDVKMKEKGDIPEGYSVSREKKERFSLILESASTNQTSMYLCASSFQGLGSYEQYFGPGTRLTVT.

The rearrangement links TRBV4-3 to TRBJ1-2; 9 nucleotides align to TRBD1. V shed 6 bases and J 8 bases; nucleotides not matched to a gene: 10. Germline CDR1 reads LGHNA; CDR2 reads YSLEER. The length of the CDR3 is 14 residues. CDR3 amino acids: CASRGDRAYGGYTF. CDR3 bases: TGCGCCAGCAGGGGGGACAGGGCCTATGGCGGCTACACCTTC.

There are a few counts of this clone. The rearrangement links TRBV28 to TRBJ2-7; TRBD2 matches 9 bases. The V and J ends lost 4 bases and 2 bases, in that order; junction bases with no gene match: 9. The CDR3 spans 16 residues. The germline gives CDR1 MDHEN, CDR2 SYDVKM. This chain's CDR3 is CASSSPSAGGPYEQYF. The CDR3 DNA reads TGTGCCAGCAGTTCCCCCTCAGCGGGGGGACCCTACGAGCAGTACTTC.

V gene TRBV19 combines with J gene TRBJ2-3; 7 bases are a match to TRBD2. The ends lost 6 bases at V and 0 bases at J; junction bases unmatched: 3. Germline CDR1 and CDR2: LNHDA and SQIVND (reference sequence). CDR3 length: 14 amino acids. This chain's CDR3 is CASRLAPSTDTQYF. CDR3 DNA: TGTGCCAGTAGACTAGCGCCTAGCACAGATACGCAGTATTTT.

This chain joins TRBV19 and TRBJ1-5, with D possibly TRBD1 on 6 matching bases. V was clipped by 5 bases and J by 9 bases, with 11 bases between them. Looked up from germline, CDR1 is LNHDA and CDR2 is SQIVND (reference sequence). The CDR3 extends over 12 amino acids. The CDR3 protein is CASSATRGPQHF. CDR3 sequence (DNA): TGTGCCAGTAGTGCAACCAGGGGGCCCCAGCATTTT.

The J gene is TRBJ1-6, the V gene TRBV20-1; D remains unclear. V gave up 3 bases and J gave up 8 bases, with 11 bases separating them. The CDR3 extends over 13 amino acids. Germline-derived CDR1 and CDR2 are DFQATT and SNEGSKA (reference sequence). The CDR3 DNA sequence: TGCAGTGCTAGTTCCCCGAGGGATTCACCCCTCCACTTT. As protein: CSASSPRDSPLHF.

V usage is TRBV5-5 and J usage is TRBJ1-2, with 7 positions matching TRBD1. Germline V gene data show CDR1 as SGHKS and CDR2 as YYEKEE (reference sequence). This CDR3 is built from 13 residues. V lost 4 bases and J lost 4; bases outside the gene matches: 4. CDR3: CASSPTGIYGYTF. The CDR3 nucleotides are TGTGCCAGCAGCCCGACAGGGATCTATGGCTACACCTTC.

The J gene is TRBJ2-3, the V gene TRBV6-4, with D maybe TRBD2 (7 bases). Germline CDR1 MRHNA, CDR2 SNTAGT. CDR3 size: 15 residues. V dropped 4 bases and J dropped 9 bases, with 20 bases sitting between them. The CDR3, as DNA: TGTGCCAGCAGTGCGGTATGGGGGGCCGGGGGGACGCAGTATTTT. Residues: CASSAVWGAGGTQYF.

The chain combines TRBV28 with TRBJ2-5, with TRBD2 matching 10 bases. Germline V gene lookup returns CDR1 MDHEN and CDR2 SYDVKM. This CDR3 is built from 16 residues. With 1 base clipped from V and 4 bases from J, the junction kept 6 bases outside the gene matches. The CDR3 is CASSLSSGGALETQYF. The CDR3 region has the DNA TGTGCCAGCAGTTTATCCAGCGGGGGGGCCTTAGAGACCCAGTACTTC.

The rearrangement joins TRBV24-1 to TRBJ1-6; 9 nucleotides align to TRBD1. CDR1 and CDR2 from the germline V gene are KGHDR and SFDVKD. J was trimmed by 6 bases and V by 1 base; bases with no gene match: 6. The CDR3 has 17 residues. The CDR3 sequence: CATSDLRRQGGNSPLHF. In DNA, the CDR3 is TGTGCCACCAGTGATTTAAGGAGACAGGGGGGTAATTCACCCCTCCACTTT.

CDR3 in amino acids: CASSQDRLAGGFLGTQYF. The CDR3, as DNA: TGTGCCAGCAGCCAAGATCGGCTAGCGGGGGGGTTCTTGGGCACGCAGTATTTT. The chain is built from TRBV3-1 (or the pseudogene TRBV3-2) and TRBJ2-3; TRBD2 agrees at 12 bases. With 0 bases clipped from V and 9 bases from J, the junction kept 13 bases outside the gene matches. This CDR3 is built from 18 residues. CDR1 LGHDT and CDR2 YNNKEL come from the germline V gene (reference sequence).

This clone was picked up one time. The chain couples TRBV12-5 to TRBJ2-4; 9 nucleotides agree with TRBD1. CDR3 length equals 16 residues. Germline values: CDR1 LGHNT, CDR2 FRNRAP. V was pared by 1 base and J by 6 bases, with 7 bases of the junction left unmatched. The CDR3 sequence is CASGLGPTGGRNIQYF. CDR3 sequence (DNA): TGTGCTAGTGGTTTGGGCCCGACAGGGGGTAGAAACATTCAGTACTTC. The whole variable domain, remainder taken from reference TRBV12-5 and TRBJ2-4, is DARVTQTPRHKVTEMGQEVTMRCQPILGHNTVFWYRQTMMQGLELLAYFRNRAPLDDSGMPKDRFSAEMPDATLATLKIQPSEPRDSAVYFCASGLGPTGGRNIQYFGAGTRLSVL.